This TCR beta chain emerged from a study of cytomegalovirus exposure and HLA in healthy donors. The PCR used 60 Vbeta and 13 Jbeta primers. Only in-frame clones appear in the TCRdb table, and some are missing; sequencing was by immunoSEQ multiplex PCR. Here the sample spans some 150,000 clones, more than 75% being singletons. Trimming at V came to 5 bases and at J to 2 bases, leaving 3 bases not matched to a gene. Germline V gives CDR1 LNHDA, CDR2 SQIVND (reference sequence). The CDR3 loop spans 14 amino acids. The chain is built from TRBV19 and TRBJ1-5, with 7 bases aligning to TRBD1. The receptor comes from a man between 18 and 29 years old in good health and CMV-seronegative. The sample was PBMCs. CDR3 sequence reads: CASSPGQGNQPQHF. The DNA of the CDR3 is TGTGCCAGTAGTCCCGGACAGGGCAATCAGCCCCAGCATTTT.